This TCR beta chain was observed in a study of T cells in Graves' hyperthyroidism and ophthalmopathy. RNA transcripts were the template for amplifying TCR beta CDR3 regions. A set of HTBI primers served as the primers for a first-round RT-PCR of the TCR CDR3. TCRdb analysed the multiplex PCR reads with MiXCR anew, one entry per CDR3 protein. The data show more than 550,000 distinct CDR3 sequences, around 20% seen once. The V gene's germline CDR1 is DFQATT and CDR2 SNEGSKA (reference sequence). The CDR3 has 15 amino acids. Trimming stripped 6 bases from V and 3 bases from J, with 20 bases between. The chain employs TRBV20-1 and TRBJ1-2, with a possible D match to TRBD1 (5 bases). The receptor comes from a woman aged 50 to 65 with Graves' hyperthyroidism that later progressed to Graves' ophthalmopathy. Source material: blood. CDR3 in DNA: TGCAGTGCCCCGGACCGAGTCAAAGGGGACTATGGCTACACCTTC. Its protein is CSAPDRVKGDYGYTF.